Below, one TCR beta chain is given with its context. The table lists this clone with a few counts. There is no known antigen for this receptor. One base away there is no much larger clone; base qualities are not given. The CDR3 regions of human TCRbeta chains were subjected to immunosequencing. In the paper's pipeline: Repertoire TCRs were checked for matches against a reference library of SARS-CoV-2-specific TCRs that had been generated using the MIRA antigen-specificity platform. Breadth was defined as the fraction of unique TCRs that were SARS-CoV-2-associated. Depth was defined as the fraction of total T cells that were SARS-CoV-2-associated. Each spike-specific TCR was assigned to its reactive spike region and to a CD4 or CD8 class using the MIRA data. Log10-transformed breadth and depth values were compared by one-way ANOVA with Sidak's multiple comparisons tests. The immuneACCESS repertoire file appears here via TCRdb, limited to in-frame rearrangements. These files lack a portion of the clones; in checked studies, under half of the deficit traces to unresolved V genes, and the cause of the others is not known. V and J calls and clone size are those listed in that table; D and trimming were worked out from the DNA. In this sample the table shows about 130,000 clones, approximately 90% of which occur a single time. The ten largest account for about 1.9% of the sample.

This specimen belongs to a study of T cell responses to AZD1222 COVID-19 vaccine (dated by TCRdb to about 2021). Study-wide context: AZD1222 recipients with second doses at about 4 weeks or about 12 weeks were pooled, because spike-specific TCR depth and breadth did not differ between schedules. Trial participants were enrolled by age into subgroups of 18-55, 56-69 and 70-plus years, and about 150, 27 and 61 TCR-sequenced participants, respectively, were included in these subgroups. A total of 230 or so trial participants underwent TCR sequencing, of whom some 210 received two doses of AZD1222 and some 25 received two doses of the MenACWY control vaccine. The paper as a whole reports these results and caveats: The 56-69-year group was small, and its depth increase did not reach significance, likely because of low power. Because no day 14 peak-response samples were available, repertoires were characterized only after the peak T cell response. Only 5 to 7 AZD1222 recipients were SARS-CoV-2 seropositive at baseline, limiting conclusions about previously exposed vaccinees. Reportedly, almost half of the unique spike-specific TCRs recognized epitopes lying outside the regions that are mutated in the B.1.351 and B.1.1.7 variants. Participants were mostly white British and included more females than males, and it was suggested by the authors that clonal diversity may have been underestimated. The vaccine-associated CD4 TCRs covered the entire spike protein, and the dominant responses fell in regions 160-218 and 743-854. Spike-specific TCR breadth and depth rose significantly after two AZD1222 doses compared with day 0 and with MenACWY recipients.

What this sample's time point label stands for: baseline before first vaccination. Vaccinee samples were obtained from the UK trials COV001 and COV002, which included a single-blind randomized controlled phase 2/3 trial of AZD1222 (ChAdOx1 nCoV-19) in healthy adults. Trial participant PBMC samples were collected at day 0 and day 28 after the second dose for TCRbeta chain sequencing. From its cysteine to its phenylalanine, the CDR3 spans 15 amino acids. Of the read, only the CDR3 DNA is kept; its 45 bases are in frame from base 1. V sheds 5 bases and J sheds 8 bases, leaving 19 bases between their ends. CDR1 and CDR2 (SEHNR, FQNEAQ) derive from the germline V gene (reference sequence).

Sequencing was performed on peripheral blood, taken on day 0 of AZD1222 vaccination. The V and J segments used are TRBV7-9 and TRBJ1-3; a weak D assignment points to TRBD1 (5 bases agree). The sequence was collected from an adult in good health. CDR3 sequence: CASSPKRRMGDTIYF. The nucleotides read TGTGCCAGCAGCCCTAAGCGACGGATGGGGGACACCATATATTTT.